These 25 T cell receptor beta chains were all obtained from the same sample, sequenced in a study of blood T cell repertoires in COVID-19. Profiled with immunoSEQ multiplex PCR; TCRdb holds only in-frame clones, not every one. This repertoire shows some 350,000 clones, around 80% found once; its top ten account for approximately 3%. The sequencing input was peripheral blood. The receptors originated from a man aged 25 to 45 with active or convalescent COVID-19.

The chain has TRBV4-3 and TRBJ2-7; 7 nucleotides match TRBD2. The CDR3 has 14 amino acids. V lost 0 bases and J lost 7; bases outside the gene matches: 6. From germline, CDR1 is LGHNA and CDR2 YSLEER. The DNA of the CDR3 is TGCGCCAGCAGCCAAGATCCAGCGGGGCGGGAGCAGTACTTC. As protein: CASSQDPAGREQYF.

The count of this clone is one. The chain joins TRBV5-4 to TRBJ2-1, with no clear D. The CDR3 has 14 residues. Germline V gene data show CDR1 as SGHNT and CDR2 as YYREEE (reference sequence). The V end lost 2 bases, the J end lost 5 bases, and 11 bases lay between the germline ends. The DNA of the CDR3 is TGTGCCAGCAGCTTCTCTAGAACAAACAATGAGCAGTTCTTC. It codes for CASSFSRTNNEQFF. The whole variable domain, filled in from reference TRBV5-4 and TRBJ2-1, reads ETGVTQSPTHLIKTRGQQVTLRCSSQSGHNTVSWYQQALGQGPQFIFQYYREEENGRGNFPPRFSGLQFPNYSSELNVNALELDDSALYLCASSFSRTNNEQFFGPGTRLTVL.

V and J are TRBV7-8 and TRBJ2-7, with TRBD2 matching 8 bases. V lost 6 bases, J lost 0 bases, and 16 bases stayed unmatched. Looked up from germline, CDR1 is SGHVS and CDR2 is FQNEAQ. This CDR3 comprises 18 residues. CDR3 residues: CASRLNGGLAHFSYEQYF. The CDR3 DNA follows: TGTGCCAGCAGGCTGAACGGCGGACTAGCTCATTTCTCCTACGAGCAGTACTTC.

The genes are TRBV25-1 and TRBJ2-7; 13 positions match TRBD2. The V and J ends lost 5 bases and 0 bases, in that order; junction bases with no gene match: 7. Germline V gives CDR1 MGHDK, CDR2 SYGVNS. This CDR3 has 17 residues. The CDR3 here is CASSYGLAGVSSYEQYF. As DNA, the CDR3 is TGTGCCAGCAGTTACGGACTAGCGGGGGTAAGCTCCTACGAGCAGTACTTC.

V usage is TRBV4-3 and J usage is TRBJ2-7, with D maybe TRBD2 (6 bases). The CDR3 totals 12 residues. Between the trimmed V and J ends, which lost 3 bases and 4 bases, there was a span of 7 bases. CDR1 and CDR2 (germline): LGHNA, YSLEER. The chain's CDR3 is CASSQEGYEQYF. As DNA, the CDR3 is TGCGCCAGCAGCCAGGAGGGATACGAGCAGTACTTC.

The chain recombines TRBV9 with TRBJ2-1; TRBD2 aligns across 7 bases. J lost 1 base, V lost 3 bases, and 1 base had no gene match. The CDR3 loop spans 14 amino acids. Germline CDR1 is SGDLS and CDR2 is YYNGEE. The CDR3, as DNA: TGTGCCAGCAGCGCGGGACTATCCTACAATGAGCAGTTCTTC. Its protein product is CASSAGLSYNEQFF.

CDR3: CASSYTRDRGSPLHF. CDR3 nucleotide sequence: TGTGCCAGCAGTTACACCCGGGACAGGGGTTCACCCCTCCACTTT. This chain links TRBV6-5 with TRBJ1-6, with 10 bases identical to TRBD1. Germline V lookup: CDR1 MNHEY, CDR2 SVGAGI. With 2 bases clipped from V and 9 bases from J, the junction kept 4 bases outside the gene matches. The CDR3 covers 15 residues.

This clone was seen more than once but under ten times. DNA for the CDR3: TGCGCCAGCAGCCAGAGGTTGGGGACCCAGTACTTC. Amino acids: CASSQRLGTQYF. V and J are TRBV4-1 and TRBJ2-5; D not certain. The CDR3 is 12 amino acids. Germline CDR1 reads MGHRA; CDR2 reads YSYEKL. Deletions cut 3 bases from V and 7 bases from J, with 9 bases between.

The gene calls are TRBV19 and TRBJ2-2; 11 positions match TRBD2. CDR1 is LNHDA, CDR2 SQIVND, per germline (reference sequence). Germline trimming cut 6 bases from V and 5 bases from J; bases unmatched to any gene: 2. The CDR3 covers 14 residues. Written as DNA, the CDR3 is TGTGCCAGTAGGGGACTAGCGGCGACCGGGGAGCTGTTTTTT. It codes for CASRGLAATGELFF.

The J gene is TRBJ2-2, the V gene TRBV5-4; TRBD2 matches 7 bases. The trim removed 0 bases at V and 8 bases at J, leaving 10 bases unmatched. Per germline, CDR1 SGHNT and CDR2 YYREEE (reference sequence). The CDR3 loop spans 16 amino acids. CDR3 in DNA: TGTGCCAGCAGCTTGGACGGGACTAAAGTAGGAGGGGAGCTGTTTTTT. Its translation is CASSLDGTKVGGELFF.

The chain links TRBV7-8 to TRBJ2-3, with TRBD2 matching 8 bases. This CDR3 contains 14 residues. V lost 6 bases, J lost 4 bases, and 6 bases stayed unmatched. In germline, CDR1 is SGHVS, CDR2 FQNEAQ. The CDR3 spells CASRKRGRPDTQYF. In nucleotides, the CDR3 is TGTGCCAGCAGAAAGCGGGGGAGACCAGATACGCAGTATTTT.

The chain carries TRBV19 and TRBJ2-3; D is perhaps TRBD2 (6 bases). V lost 9 bases and J lost 4, with 17 bases in between. This CDR3 has 14 residues. Germline V gene lookup returns CDR1 LNHDA and CDR2 SQIVND (reference sequence). The CDR3 DNA reads TGTGCCAGCGAGGGACTTTCTAGCGCAGATACGCAGTATTTT. Translated, it gives CASEGLSSADTQYF.

The chain joins TRBV18 to TRBJ1-1; TRBD1 might be the D (5 bases). CDR3 size: 15 residues. Germline assignment: CDR1 KGHSH and CDR2 LQKENI. Trimming removed 3 bases at V and 0 bases at J, with 11 bases between. DNA of the CDR3: TGTGCCAGCTCACCGGGACTCCAATTGAACACTGAAGCTTTCTTT. It encodes CASSPGLQLNTEAFF.

The chain recombines TRBV7-9 with TRBJ1-5; D is perhaps TRBD1 (6 bases). The CDR3 totals 15 residues. Germline assignment: CDR1 SEHNR and CDR2 FQNEAQ (reference sequence). V lost 5 bases and J 0 bases, leaving 11 bases between the germline ends. The CDR3 loop reads CASSGTGNSNQPQHF. The CDR3 DNA follows: TGTGCCAGCAGCGGAACAGGGAATAGCAATCAGCCCCAGCATTTT.

The sample holds one count of this clone. The rearrangement links TRBV24-1 to TRBJ2-1; D unclear. The CDR3 spans 17 residues. CDR1 and CDR2 (germline): KGHDR, SFDVKD. V was trimmed by 1 base and J by 2 bases, leaving 14 bases between them. The CDR3 DNA reads as TGTGCCACCAGTGATTTACAGCCTGATGGAACCTACAATGAGCAGTTCTTC. This sequence encodes CATSDLQPDGTYNEQFF.

V usage is TRBV3-1 (or the pseudogene TRBV3-2) and J usage is TRBJ2-7; 7 bases line up with TRBD1. The CDR3 is 14 residues long. V lost 2 bases to trimming and J lost 3 bases; unmatched junction nucleotides: 4. The germline gives CDR1 LGHDT, CDR2 YNNKEL (reference sequence). CDR3 DNA: TGTGCCAGCAGCCAATGGCCAGGGGGCTACGAGCAGTACTTC. This translates into CASSQWPGGYEQYF.

V usage is TRBV30 and J usage is TRBJ1-6, with D tentatively TRBD1 (5 bases). V dropped 0 bases and J dropped 9 bases, with 12 bases sitting between them. Looked up from germline, CDR1 is GTSNPN and CDR2 is SVGIG (reference sequence). The CDR3 consists of 14 residues. DNA for the CDR3: TGTGCCTGGAGTGTAGGGGTATATGGTTCACCCCTCCACTTT. Protein product: CAWSVGVYGSPLHF.

The V call is TRBV30, the J call TRBJ2-1; a possible D gene is TRBD2 (5 bases). Germline CDR1 reads GTSNPN; CDR2 reads SVGIG (reference sequence). With 2 bases removed from V and 8 bases from J, the gap between germline ends came to 10 bases. The CDR3 sequence is 12 residues long. The CDR3 DNA is TGTGCCTGGAGTTCAACTAGTCATGAGCAGTTCTTC. Its protein product is CAWSSTSHEQFF.

The chain recombines TRBV6-5 with TRBJ2-7, with D perhaps TRBD1 (5 bases). Between the trimmed V and J ends, which lost 3 bases and 3 bases, there was a span of 9 bases. The CDR3 covers 13 residues. Germline lookup yields CDR1 MNHEY and CDR2 SVGAGI. Here the CDR3 reads CASSYRGYYEQYF. The CDR3 bases are TGTGCCAGCAGTTATAGGGGTTACTACGAGCAGTACTTC.

The V call is TRBV21-1, the J call TRBJ1-5; the table's D call of TRBD1 was not tested on the DNA. TRBV21-1 is recorded as a pseudogene. The CDR3 is 18 residues long. CDR3 amino acids: CASSKAGTGCRGNQPQHF. The CDR3 DNA reads TGTGCCAGCAGCAAAGCTGGGACAGGGTGTAGAGGCAATCAGCCCCAGCATTTT.

This clone was recorded a few times. The chain uses TRBV12-5 and TRBJ1-5; possible D gene TRBD1, 5 bases. Germline V gene data show CDR1 as LGHNT and CDR2 as FRNRAP. Deletions cut 1 base from V and 1 base from J, with 5 bases between. The CDR3 runs to 14 residues. This CDR3 is CASGLEGSNQPQHF. The CDR3 DNA reads as TGTGCTAGTGGTTTGGAGGGGAGCAATCAGCCCCAGCATTTT.

The table lists this clone with a few counts. This chain connects TRBV4-3 to TRBJ1-2; 7 bases align to TRBD1. Germline CDR1 and CDR2: LGHNA and YSLEER. The CDR3 length is 15 residues. Trimming removed 0 bases from V and 8 bases from J; junction bases left unmatched: 9. The CDR3 region is CASSQESGQAWGYTF. The CDR3 coding sequence is TGCGCCAGCAGCCAAGAAAGTGGACAGGCCTGGGGCTACACCTTC.

V and J are TRBV4-2 and TRBJ2-5; D is perhaps TRBD1 (7 bases). V was clipped by 4 bases and J by 1 base, with 16 bases between them. Germline assignment: CDR1 LGHNA and CDR2 YNFKEQ. The CDR3 totals 16 residues. DNA for the CDR3: TGTGCCAGCAGCCGGAGGGACAGAGCCACCCAAGAGACCCAGTACTTC. Protein sequence: CASSRRDRATQETQYF.

V usage is TRBV4-2 and J usage is TRBJ2-5, with a tentative D call TRBD2 (6 bases). Germline lookup yields CDR1 LGHNA and CDR2 YNFKEQ. V was pared by 1 base and J by 5 bases, with 17 bases between. CDR3 length: 16 amino acids. The CDR3 loop is CASSQAEGGRGETQYF. The CDR3 nucleotides read TGTGCCAGCAGCCAAGCTGAGGGAGGCCGGGGGGAGACCCAGTACTTC.

V is TRBV4-2 and J is TRBJ2-2; 7 nucleotides line up with TRBD2. The V gene end was trimmed by 1 base and the J gene end by 3 bases; junction bases not matched to a gene: 5. The CDR3 spans 16 residues. From germline, CDR1 is LGHNA and CDR2 YNFKEQ. The CDR3 region has the DNA TGTGCCAGCAGCCAAGCCCTGGGAGGGTACACCGGGGAGCTGTTTTTT. It is translated as CASSQALGGYTGELFF.